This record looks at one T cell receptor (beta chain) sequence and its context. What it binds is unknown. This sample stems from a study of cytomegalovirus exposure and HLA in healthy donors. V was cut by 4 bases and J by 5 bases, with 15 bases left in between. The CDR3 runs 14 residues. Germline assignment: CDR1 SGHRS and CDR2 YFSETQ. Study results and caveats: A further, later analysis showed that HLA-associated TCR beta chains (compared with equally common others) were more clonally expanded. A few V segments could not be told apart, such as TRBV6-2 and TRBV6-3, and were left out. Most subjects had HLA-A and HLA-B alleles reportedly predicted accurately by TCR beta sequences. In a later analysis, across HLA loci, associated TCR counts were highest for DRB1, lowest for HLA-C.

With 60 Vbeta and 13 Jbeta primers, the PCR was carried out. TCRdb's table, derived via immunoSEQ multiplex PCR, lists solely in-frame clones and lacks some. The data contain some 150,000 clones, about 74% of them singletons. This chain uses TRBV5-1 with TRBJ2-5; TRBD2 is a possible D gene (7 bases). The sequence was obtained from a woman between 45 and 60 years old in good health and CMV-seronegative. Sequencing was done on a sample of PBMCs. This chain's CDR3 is CASSGRGGGETQYF. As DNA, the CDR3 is TGCGCCAGCAGCGGAAGGGGGGGCGGGGAGACCCAGTACTTC. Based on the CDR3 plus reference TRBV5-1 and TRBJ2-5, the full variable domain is KAGVTQTPRYLIKTRGQQVTLSCSPISGHRSVSWYQQTPGQGLQFLFEYFSETQRNKGNFPGRFSGRQFSNSRSEMNVSTLELGDSALYLCASSGRGGGETQYFGPGTRLLVL.